A single sample gave rise to the 3 T cell receptor beta chains below, sequenced in a study of blood T cell repertoires in COVID-19. Data came from immunoSEQ multiplex PCR; TCRdb stores just in-frame clones and leaves some out. The table lists approximately 300,000 clones, more than 80% of them singletons, with under 7% in the top ten. The sample taken for sequencing was peripheral blood. The receptor source for this set is a woman in her twenties or thirties with COVID-19, enrolled during active disease.

J is TRBJ2-7 and V is TRBV3-1 (or the pseudogene TRBV3-2); TRBD2 matches 8 bases. Trimming cost V 1 base and J 3 bases; bases outside gene matches: 5. In germline, CDR1 is LGHDT, CDR2 YNNKEL (reference sequence). CDR3 length: 15 residues. CDR3 coding DNA: TGTGCCAGCAGCCAAGTAAGCGGGAGTTTCTACGAGCAGTACTTC. As protein: CASSQVSGSFYEQYF.

This clone was counted between two and nine times. The chain carries TRBV29-1 and TRBJ2-2, with D maybe TRBD2 (5 bases). V lost 4 bases and J 2 bases, leaving 8 bases between the germline ends. The CDR3 runs 13 residues. Germline V gives CDR1 SQVTM, CDR2 ANQGSEA. This chain's CDR3 is CSVGTQNTGELFF. The CDR3 bases are TGCAGCGTTGGGACTCAAAACACCGGGGAGCTGTTTTTT.

The chain is built from TRBV2 and TRBJ2-7; D is perhaps TRBD2 (5 bases). Germline loops: CDR1 SNHLY, CDR2 FYNNEI. V lost 7 bases to trimming and J lost 7 bases, with 17 bases between them. The CDR3 length is 13 residues. For the CDR3, the DNA is TGTGCCAGCAAGACGAGTAGTTCGGGGGAGCAGTACTTC. It codes for CASKTSSSGEQYF. Full variable domain (missing parts from reference TRBV2 and TRBJ2-7): EPEVTQTPSHQVTQMGQEVILRCVPISNHLYFYWYRQILGQKVEFLVSFYNNEISEKSEIFDDQFSVERPDGSNFTLKIRSTKLEDSAMYFCASKTSSSGEQYFGPGTRLTVT.